This passage covers 25 T cell receptor beta chains from one sample sequenced in a study of naive and memory T cell subsets. Study conclusions and caveats: Naive repertoires, especially CD8, held a few larger clonotypes, possibly memory cells re-expressing CD45RA.

Their cognate antigens are unknown. Both TRBC1 and TRBC2 were covered by a beta constant-region primer of two equimolar oligonucleotides. The ligated cDNA underwent four PCR rounds using SP2 and nested alpha and beta constant-region primers. Via MiXCR, TCRdb re-called the UMI-ligation and nested PCR reads, giving one row per CDR3 protein. The table includes 150,000 or so distinct CDR3 sequences, roughly 23% detected once. Sequencing was performed on naive CD4+ T cells from blood. The receptors shown here come from a human donor in good health.

The chain combines TRBV6-5 with TRBJ2-5; 8 bases agree with TRBD1. Trimming removed 1 base from V and 4 bases from J; junction bases left unmatched: 8. Looked up from germline, CDR1 is MNHEY and CDR2 is SVGAGI. The CDR3 contains 16 residues. The CDR3 region is CASSYFQTGGRETQYF. DNA for the CDR3: TGTGCCAGCAGTTACTTTCAAACAGGGGGTCGAGAGACCCAGTACTTC.

The chain is built from TRBV9 and TRBJ2-1, with 12 bases matching TRBD1. Per the germline V gene, CDR1 is SGDLS and CDR2 is YYNGEE. After removal of 4 bases from V and 7 bases from J, the junction contained 12 bases not matched to a gene. This CDR3 has 17 amino acids. DNA for the CDR3: TGTGCCAGCAGCTTCGCGCCCGGGACAGGGGGCAAGAATGAGCAGTTCTTC. Translating gives CASSFAPGTGGKNEQFF.

This clonotype was detected only a few times. V gene TRBV3-1 combines with J gene TRBJ2-1, with D unclear. The germline V gene encodes CDR1 LGHDT and CDR2 YNNKEL (reference sequence). The V end was cut by 3 bases, the J end by 9 bases, with 12 bases between. This CDR3 has 13 amino acids. CDR3 in DNA: TGTGCCAGCAGCCAGTCTCGTTTCGTTGAGCAGTTCTTC. Amino acids: CASSQSRFVEQFF.

There are a few counts of this clonotype. This chain uses TRBV10-3 with TRBJ1-3; a weak D match, TRBD1 (5 bases). CDR1 ENHRY and CDR2 SYGVKD come from the germline V gene. This CDR3 contains 14 residues. V lost 7 bases and J 3 bases, leaving 13 bases between the germline ends. The CDR3 DNA reads as TGTGCCATCAAGGGGACGGCGAATGGAAACACCATATATTTT. Translating gives CAIKGTANGNTIYF.

Only a few counts were recorded for this clonotype. V usage is TRBV6-4 and J usage is TRBJ2-3; D may be TRBD2 (5 bases). The ends were cut back, 3 bases at V and 2 bases at J, with 12 bases in the middle. Looked up from germline, CDR1 is MRHNA and CDR2 is SNTAGT. The CDR3 is 15 amino acids. In DNA, the CDR3 is TGTGCCAGCAGTGATTCTTTTAGCGCCACAGATACGCAGTATTTT. The encoded protein is CASSDSFSATDTQYF.

The chain has TRBV6-5 and TRBJ2-7, with TRBD1 as a possible D gene (6 bases). V was trimmed by 8 bases and J by 1 base, leaving 18 bases between them. The CDR3 contains 15 residues. CDR1 and CDR2 from the germline V gene are MNHEY and SVGAGI. The DNA for the CDR3 is TGTGCCAGCGGTAATCGAATTCAGGGGTCCTACGAGCAGTACTTC. Protein sequence: CASGNRIQGSYEQYF.

The chain recombines TRBV14 with TRBJ2-6; D is unclear. Trimming left V 4 bases short and J 12 bases short, with 25 bases between. There are 17 residues in the CDR3. CDR1 and CDR2 (germline): SGHDN, FVKESK. The chain's CDR3 is CASSPLSIRVATGVLTF. Written as DNA, the CDR3 is TGTGCCAGCAGCCCCCTATCTATCAGAGTCGCCACTGGCGTCCTGACTTTC. The whole variable domain, remainder taken from reference TRBV14 and TRBJ2-6, is EAGVTQFPSHSVIEKGQTVTLRCDPISGHDNLYWYRRVMGKEIKFLLHFVKESKQDESGMPNNRFLAERTGGTYSTLKVQPAELEDSGVYFCASSPLSIRVATGVLTFGAGSRLTVL.

In this sample, this clonotype turned up many times. The rearrangement links TRBV20-1 to TRBJ2-7, with 8 nucleotides matching TRBD2. CDR1 is DFQATT, CDR2 SNEGSKA, per germline (reference sequence). The CDR3 length is 14 residues. V gave up 2 bases and J gave up 3 bases; unmatched junction bases: 6. The CDR3 reads CSARMEAGVYEQYF. In DNA form, the CDR3 reads TGCAGTGCTAGAATGGAAGCGGGGGTCTACGAGCAGTACTTC.

This clonotype was detected a few times. The chain recombines TRBV28 with TRBJ2-6, with 11 bases aligning to TRBD1. The CDR3 loop spans 18 amino acids. J gave up 1 base and V 3 bases, and 5 bases lay outside the gene matches. The germline V gene encodes CDR1 MDHEN and CDR2 SYDVKM. The CDR3 here is CASSLAGQGGSGANVLTF. CDR3 coding DNA: TGTGCCAGCAGTTTGGCGGGACAGGGGGGGTCTGGGGCCAACGTCCTGACTTTC.

The chain links TRBV6-5 to TRBJ2-1; 14 bases agree with TRBD2. CDR3 size: 15 residues. Losses at the gene ends were 2 bases for V and 10 bases for J; bases not matched to a gene: 4. The germline CDR1 and CDR2 sequences are MNHEY and SVGAGI. CDR3 protein: CASSYGTSGRWEQFF. For the CDR3, the DNA is TGTGCCAGCAGTTACGGGACTAGCGGGAGATGGGAGCAGTTCTTC.

The rearrangement links TRBV28 to TRBJ2-1; D is uncertain. CDR3 length: 13 residues. V lost 3 bases to trimming and J lost 7 bases, with 10 bases between them. In germline, CDR1 is MDHEN, CDR2 SYDVKM. The chain's CDR3 is CASSFGLGNEQFF. CDR3 sequence (DNA): TGTGCCAGCAGTTTCGGTCTGGGAAATGAGCAGTTCTTC.

This clonotype has more than one count but fewer than ten. V is TRBV4-3 and J is TRBJ1-4; D is ambiguous. V dropped 3 bases and J dropped 4 bases, with 6 bases sitting between them. The CDR3 runs 13 residues. Germline CDR1 and CDR2: LGHNA and YSLEER. The CDR3 loop is CASSQDGNEKLFF. The DNA of the CDR3 is TGCGCCAGCAGCCAGGACGGTAATGAAAAACTGTTTTTT.

The J gene is TRBJ1-4, the V gene TRBV12-3 or TRBV12-4, with D possibly TRBD1 on 5 matching bases. V was trimmed by 5 bases and J by 7 bases, leaving 14 bases between them. The CDR3 sequence is 14 residues long. Written as DNA, the CDR3 is TGTGCCAGCAGTGTGGGGGGAAGTGGTGAAAAACTGTTTTTT. Translation: CASSVGGSGEKLFF.

This clonotype was picked up a small number of times. As DNA, the CDR3 is TGTGCCAGCAGCCGCCCCCGAACGGGAGGGCCCTCAGCCGGGGAGCTGTTTTTT. It is translated as CASSRPRTGGPSAGELFF. The rearrangement joins TRBV27 to TRBJ2-2, with 8 bases that match TRBD2. This CDR3 is 18 amino acids long. Per the germline V gene, CDR1 is MNHEY and CDR2 is SMNVEV (reference sequence). The V segment lost 6 bases and the J segment 6 bases; nucleotides outside the gene matches: 18.

The V call is TRBV6-1, the J call TRBJ2-6; perhaps TRBD1 as D (6 bases). The V end was cut by 6 bases, the J end by 0 bases, with 15 bases between. CDR1 MNHNS and CDR2 SASEGT come from the germline V gene. There are 17 residues in the CDR3. The CDR3 DNA reads as TGTGCCAGCAGGACGGGACAAAGATTCTCTGGGGCCAACGTCCTGACTTTC. Translation: CASRTGQRFSGANVLTF.

The sample holds a few counts of this clonotype. The J gene is TRBJ1-4, the V gene TRBV29-1; D is ambiguous. Between the trimmed V and J ends, which lost 4 bases and 2 bases, there was a span of 8 bases. CDR3 size: 13 residues. CDR1 SQVTM and CDR2 ANQGSEA come from the germline V gene. The CDR3 spells CSVARQTNEKLFF. CDR3 DNA sequence: TGCAGCGTTGCCCGGCAGACTAATGAAAAACTGTTTTTT.

V and J are TRBV9 and TRBJ1-3; D gene unclear. This CDR3 contains 13 residues. The V end lost 0 bases, the J end lost 0 bases, and 1 base lay between the germline ends. Germline V CDR1 and CDR2: SGDLS, YYNGEE. The DNA for the CDR3 is TGTGCCAGCAGCGTAGGCTCTGGAAACACCATATATTTT. Protein product: CASSVGSGNTIYF. Full variable domain (remainder filled in from reference TRBV9 and TRBJ1-3): DSGVTQTPKHLITATGQRVTLRCSPRSGDLSVYWYQQSLDQGLQFLIQYYNGEERAKGNILERFSAQQFPDLHSELNLSSLELGDSALYFCASSVGSGNTIYFGEGSWLTVV.

The rearrangement joins TRBV2 to TRBJ2-2; 8 bases map to TRBD1. The germline V gene has CDR1 SNHLY and CDR2 FYNNEI. This CDR3 region has 16 residues. The ends lost 10 bases at V and 5 bases at J; junction bases unmatched: 15. This chain's CDR3 is CATRGPGQGGTGELFF. The CDR3 DNA reads as TGTGCCACTCGGGGCCCAGGACAGGGAGGAACCGGGGAGCTGTTTTTT.

Only a few counts were recorded for this clonotype. This sequence joins TRBV20-1 and TRBJ2-2; 7 bases agree with TRBD2. Germline values: CDR1 DFQATT, CDR2 SNEGSKA (reference sequence). The CDR3 runs 15 residues. Trimming at V came to 2 bases and at J to 0 bases, leaving 3 bases not matched to a gene. CDR3 coding DNA: TGCAGTGCTAGACTAGCGGAACCGAACACCGGGGAGCTGTTTTTT. Residues: CSARLAEPNTGELFF.

This chain connects TRBV5-6 to TRBJ1-5; D ambiguous. Germline V gene lookup returns CDR1 SGHDT and CDR2 YYEEEE. The CDR3 contains 14 residues. V was pared by 1 base and J by 5 bases, with 10 bases between. CDR3 nucleotides: TGTGCCAGCAGCTTGATGGGGTATTATCAGCCCCAGCATTTT. Its translation is CASSLMGYYQPQHF.

A few counts support this clonotype. The chain employs TRBV7-6 and TRBJ2-3, with D hard to call. V gave up 6 bases and J gave up 4 bases, with 11 bases separating them. The CDR3 is made up of 13 amino acids. The germline CDR1 and CDR2 sequences are SGHVS and FNYEAQ. As DNA, the CDR3 is TGTGCCAGCAGTCCTACTGGGGCAGATACGCAGTATTTT. As protein: CASSPTGADTQYF.

In its sample, this clonotype was seen many times. The V and J genes are TRBV7-2 and TRBJ2-3; 7 bases align to TRBD1. V lost 3 bases and J lost 4; bases outside the gene matches: 7. The CDR3 length is 15 residues. The germline V gene has CDR1 SGHTA and CDR2 FQGNSA. The CDR3 spells CASSFWTGAADTQYF. CDR3 sequence (DNA): TGTGCCAGCAGCTTTTGGACAGGAGCGGCAGATACGCAGTATTTT.

This chain joins TRBV5-4 and TRBJ1-1; 8 nucleotides agree with TRBD1. V gave up 4 bases and J gave up 0 bases; unmatched junction bases: 5. The V gene's germline CDR1 is SGHNT and CDR2 YYREEE (reference sequence). The CDR3 has 15 residues. CDR3 coding DNA: TGTGCCAGCAGCCCCGTACAGGGGGTGAACACTGAAGCTTTCTTT. Translated, it gives CASSPVQGVNTEAFF.

The gene calls are TRBV3-1 and TRBJ2-6; 11 bases fit TRBD2. The CDR3 covers 17 residues. V shed 4 bases and J 1 base; nucleotides not matched to a gene: 3. Germline CDR1 reads LGHDT; CDR2 reads YNNKEL (reference sequence). Here the CDR3 DNA reads TGTGCCAGCAGCCCCAGACTAGCGGGATCTGGGGCCAACGTCCTGACTTTC. Translating it yields CASSPRLAGSGANVLTF.

This chain links TRBV5-1 with TRBJ2-7, with a possible D match to TRBD1 (6 bases). Per germline, CDR1 SGHRS and CDR2 YFSETQ. This CDR3 is 13 amino acids long. V lost 4 bases and J 0 bases, leaving 8 bases between the germline ends. The CDR3 region has the DNA TGCGCCAGCAGCCGGGACACCTCCTACGAGCAGTACTTC. Amino acids: CASSRDTSYEQYF.